This entry lists 18 T cell receptor beta chains sequenced from one sample in a study of cytomegalovirus exposure and HLA in healthy donors. It was with 60 Vbeta and 13 Jbeta primers that the PCR ran. Using immunoSEQ multiplex PCR, the repertoire was profiled, and TCRdb retains in-frame clones only, with some absent. This sample yields more than 150,000 clones, of which roughly four fifths are seen a single time; 1.5% to 2% belongs to the top ten. Sequenced: PBMCs. The receptors here all came from a man aged 50 to 60 in good health and CMV-seronegative.

This rearrangement joins TRBV9 to TRBJ2-3, with TRBD2 identical over 13 bases. Germline CDR1 SGDLS, CDR2 YYNGEE. V lost 3 bases, J lost 4 bases, and 5 bases stayed unmatched. This CDR3 is built from 16 residues. CDR3: CASSAGTSGTADTQYF. CDR3 bases: TGTGCCAGCAGCGCCGGGACTAGCGGGACCGCAGATACGCAGTATTTT.

This chain uses TRBV15 with TRBJ2-7; D not resolved. The ends were cut back, 0 bases at V and 7 bases at J, with 13 bases in the middle. CDR3 length equals 14 residues. Germline assignment: CDR1 LNHNV and CDR2 YYDKDF (reference sequence). CDR3 amino acids: CATSRDLTQQEQYF. Here the CDR3 DNA reads TGTGCCACCAGCAGAGATTTGACTCAACAAGAGCAGTACTTC.

V and J are TRBV27 and TRBJ1-2; a weak D match, TRBD1 (6 bases). V was cut by 6 bases and J by 4 bases, with 15 bases left in between. This CDR3 is 14 amino acids long. Germline loops: CDR1 MNHEY, CDR2 SMNVEV (reference sequence). CDR3 protein: CASSKTGKGYGYTF. CDR3 coding DNA: TGTGCCAGCAGCAAAACAGGGAAGGGCTATGGCTACACCTTC.

V is TRBV19 and J is TRBJ2-7; D is perhaps TRBD1 (5 bases). Trimming took off 1 base at V and 3 bases at J, with 10 bases between the two ends. The CDR3 contains 14 residues. Per germline, CDR1 LNHDA and CDR2 SQIVND (reference sequence). CDR3 loop: CASSIAAGIYEQYF. In DNA, the CDR3 is TGTGCCAGTAGTATAGCAGCAGGGATCTACGAGCAGTACTTC.

This chain connects TRBV5-1 to TRBJ2-6, with D perhaps matching TRBD2 (7 bases). V lost 7 bases and J 2 bases, leaving 16 bases between the germline ends. CDR3 size: 16 residues. Germline V gene sequence: CDR1 SGHRS, CDR2 YFSETQ. The CDR3 region has the DNA TGCGCCAGCCGCCCCGAGGGGGGGGCTGGGGCCAACGTCCTGACTTTC. It translates to CASRPEGGAGANVLTF.

This clone was observed a handful of times. V is TRBV5-7 and J is TRBJ2-1, with D tentatively TRBD2 (5 bases). TRBV5-7 is assigned to the ORF class and has an uncertain function. Trimming cost V 1 base and J 4 bases, with 9 bases left between them. The CDR3 contains 14 residues. Here the CDR3 DNA reads TGTGCCAGCAGCTTGAGAGCGGCGTACAATGAGCAGTTCTTC. As protein: CASSLRAAYNEQFF.

The chain uses TRBV7-2 and TRBJ2-1; 9 nucleotides agree with TRBD2. Germline V gene sequence: CDR1 SGHTA, CDR2 FQGNSA. The V gene end was trimmed by 0 bases and the J gene end by 5 bases; junction bases not matched to a gene: 5. The CDR3 consists of 16 residues. CDR3 bases: TGTGCCAGCAGCTTAGCGCGGGGGGGCCTTCACAATGAGCAGTTCTTC. Translating it yields CASSLARGGLHNEQFF. The variable domain in full, completed from reference TRBV7-2 and TRBJ2-1, reads GAGVSQSPSNKVTEKGKDVELRCDPISGHTALYWYRQSLGQGLEFLIYFQGNSAPDKSGLPSDRFSAERTGGSVSTLTIQRTQQEDSAVYLCASSLARGGLHNEQFFGPGTRLTVL.

This clone was picked up a small number of times. The chain uses TRBV7-2 and TRBJ2-3, with D unclear. The V gene's germline CDR1 is SGHTA and CDR2 FQGNSA. This CDR3 is 13 amino acids long. Trimming removed 5 bases at V and 3 bases at J, with 9 bases between. The CDR3: CASSVTDTDTQYF. The CDR3, as DNA: TGTGCCAGCAGCGTAACAGATACAGATACGCAGTATTTT.

The chain carries TRBV4-2 and TRBJ1-4; a possible D gene is TRBD1 (6 bases). V dropped 2 bases and J dropped 3 bases, with 10 bases sitting between them. The CDR3 extends over 15 amino acids. Germline V gives CDR1 LGHNA, CDR2 YNFKEQ. DNA for the CDR3: TGTGCCAGCAGCCAATTAGGACAGTCTAATGAAAAACTGTTTTTT. It is translated as CASSQLGQSNEKLFF.

This sequence joins TRBV23-1 and TRBJ1-5; D not resolved. TRBV23-1 is annotated as an ORF whose role is uncertain. The germline V and J ends were trimmed by 2 bases and 0 bases, with 8 bases remaining between them. This CDR3 region has 15 residues. The CDR3 DNA is TGCGCCAGCAGTCAACGGGGATATAGCAATCAGCCCCAGCATTTT. This sequence encodes CASSQRGYSNQPQHF.

The genes are TRBV7-9 and TRBJ1-5; D unclear. The germline gives CDR1 SEHNR, CDR2 FQNEAQ (reference sequence). The CDR3 has 12 amino acids. Trimming pared 1 base from V and 5 bases from J, leaving 3 bases between. In DNA form, the CDR3 reads TGTGCCAGCAGCTTAGACTATCAGCCCCAGCATTTT. Its protein product is CASSLDYQPQHF. The full variable domain, with the rest looked up from reference TRBV7-9 and TRBJ1-5, is DTGVSQNPRHKITKRGQNVTFRCDPISEHNRLYWYRQTLGQGPEFLTYFQNEAQLEKSRLLSDRFSAERPKGSFSTLEIQRTEQGDSAMYLCASSLDYQPQHFGDGTRLSIL.

V is TRBV11-2 and J is TRBJ2-3; TRBD2 agrees at 8 bases. The V and J ends lost 1 base and 11 bases, in that order; junction bases with no gene match: 5. Germline V lookup: CDR1 SGHAT, CDR2 FQNNGV. This CDR3 region has 13 residues. CDR3 DNA: TGTGCCAGCAGCTTAGTTCCGGGGGGGGAGCAGTATTTT. Protein: CASSLVPGGEQYF.

The chain uses TRBV5-1 and TRBJ2-5, with D possibly being TRBD2 (6 bases). The CDR3 runs to 16 residues. Germline loops: CDR1 SGHRS, CDR2 YFSETQ. The V end was cut by 3 bases, the J end by 1 base, with 16 bases between. CDR3 sequence reads: CASSSVVRESQETQYF. The CDR3 nucleotides are TGCGCCAGCAGCTCCGTTGTCCGGGAGAGCCAAGAGACCCAGTACTTC.

This clone was seen a few times. The rearrangement links TRBV28 to TRBJ2-7, with a tentative D call TRBD1 (5 bases). This CDR3 has 15 residues. Germline V gene data show CDR1 as MDHEN and CDR2 as SYDVKM. Between the trimmed V and J ends, which lost 5 bases and 1 base, there was a span of 15 bases. The DNA for the CDR3 is TGTGCCAGCAGTATCAGGGTAACTGGATCCTACGAGCAGTACTTC. Its protein is CASSIRVTGSYEQYF.

The chain couples TRBV28 to TRBJ2-7; 8 bases are a match to TRBD1. The CDR3 has 12 amino acids. Germline trimming cut 7 bases from V and 4 bases from J; bases unmatched to any gene: 3. Germline V gives CDR1 MDHEN, CDR2 SYDVKM. The CDR3 reads CASTRQGYEQYF. The CDR3 DNA sequence: TGTGCCAGCACCAGACAGGGGTACGAGCAGTACTTC.

V usage is TRBV7-3 and J usage is TRBJ1-2, with D unresolved. The germline V gene has CDR1 SGHTA and CDR2 FQGTGA. V was shortened by 6 bases and J by 0 bases, with 17 bases between the two germline ends. The CDR3 has 16 amino acids. The CDR3 nucleotides are TGTGCCAGCAGTAGCGGAGGCCAACGATCTAACTATGGCTACACCTTC. Translation: CASSSGGQRSNYGYTF.

The rearrangement uses TRBV5-1 and TRBJ2-3; the match to TRBD2 covers 8 bases. CDR1 is SGHRS and CDR2 is YFSETQ in the germline V gene. CDR3 length equals 15 residues. V was clipped by 4 bases and J by 3 bases; unmatched bases: 7. The CDR3 loop reads CASSPGGSRTDTQYF. CDR3 nucleotides: TGCGCCAGCAGCCCGGGGGGGAGTCGAACAGATACGCAGTATTTT.

This chain links TRBV5-1 with TRBJ2-5; TRBD1 might be the D (5 bases). The CDR3 is 12 residues long. Germline loops: CDR1 SGHRS, CDR2 YFSETQ. Trimming cost V 4 bases and J 7 bases, with 11 bases left between them. In DNA, the CDR3 is TGCGCCAGCAGCCAGGACAAGGGGACCCAGTACTTC. This encodes CASSQDKGTQYF.